This TCR beta chain was observed in a study of cytomegalovirus exposure and HLA in healthy donors (dated by TCRdb to 2016 to 2017). In the study overall: In an earlier analysis of roughly 590 of the donors, roughly 300 Gb of sequence data and just under 120 million unique TCR beta sequences from 180 million or so T cells were reported. Of the roughly 400 genotyped donors, around 81% fell in the genetic ancestry cluster associated with self-reported Caucasian donors. A separate validation cohort of 90 to 150 different subjects was used in addition to the roughly 670-subject first cohort. All discovery cohort repertoires had been generated on a single sequencing platform. The later analysis used no new phenotypic data to find candidate immune exposures, relying instead on TCR beta sequences and their occurrence across donors. To decide whether each TCR beta V gene segment behaved as functional or pseudogenic, an earlier analysis of some 580 of the donors relied on high-throughput TCR beta sequencing. Donor age, sex, ethnicity and CMV serostatus were compiled alongside the repertoire data. The study aimed to test whether cataloging public T cell receptors could reveal signatures of past pathogen exposure. To predict cytomegalovirus infection status, the study brought together high-throughput TCR immunosequencing, statistical association of individual TCRs with disease status, and machine learning. In a later genetic analysis, genome-wide SNP genotypes for about three fifths of the 666 donors were used, and that subset was treated as a discovery cohort. HLA typing included class I and class II loci at four-digit resolution. A later analysis re-examined previously published TCR beta repertoires from just over 650 donors and added high-resolution HLA genotyping to investigate patterns of TCR occurrence. Roughly 290 gigabases of sequencing data and about 92 million unique TCR sequences made up an early release that covered approximately 700 HLA-typed donors. Roughly five DR-DQ haplotypes were treated as single units for association and clustering because of strong linkage in the cohort. The number of donors typed differed by locus, with 629-630 for A, B, C, DRB1 and DQB1, roughly 520 for DQA1, about 610 for DPA1, and around 430 for DPB1. The study used immunosequencing to profile the T cell repertoires of approximately 690 subjects and linked those repertoires to cytomegalovirus serostatus. On average, approximately 250,000 unique TCR beta nucleotide sequences were sequenced per donor among a few hundred genotyped donors of the cohort, with 15% to 20% of those sequences being non-productive. General findings and caveats noted by the study authors: In a later genetic analysis, a missense DCLRE1C variant was associated with V-gene and J-gene trimming of TCR beta chains, and the association was replicated in an independent cohort. A later genetic analysis reported fewer N-insertions in productive TCRs among donors in an Asian-associated ancestry cluster than the roughly 670-donor mean. A few of the identified cytomegalovirus-associated TCR beta chains were confirmed in vitro to be specific for cytomegalovirus antigens. When HLA alleles, especially DR and DQ, strongly co-occurred, TCR associations were difficult to assign to individual alleles. In a later analysis, several top co-occurrence clusters were reported to appear linked to parvovirus B19, influenza, CMV and Epstein-Barr virus. An earlier analysis of approximately 590 of the donors showed that most TCR beta V segments appeared in productive rearrangements either about 87% or about 30% of the time, which broadly matched IMGT annotations. A further reported finding was that TCR beta sequences accurately predicted the HLA-A and HLA-B alleles for most subjects in the first cohort. In a later analysis, most CMV-associated TCR beta chains were found to appear HLA-restricted, with HLA associations seemingly driven largely by CMV exposure. Approximately 16 rarely observed V segments, including chromosome 9 orphons, were excluded from the earlier analysis of a few hundred of the donors because counts were too low. Across donors, most TCR sequences were observed very rarely, whereas some public TCRs were present in many individuals. Because the 87-base-pair reads could not distinguish some IMGT-functional V segments, including TRBV6-2 and TRBV6-3, those segments were excluded. Because HLA typing was missing for some donors at each locus, association tests included only the typed subset. In a later analysis, 16,951 TCR beta sequences were associated with specific HLA alleles at a false discovery rate of 0.05. In a later analysis, HLA-associated TCR beta chains were found to be more clonally expanded and to have lower generation probabilities than equally common non-associated chains. A cluster of highly shared sequence variants was judged likely to be a technical artifact of the sequencing pipeline. Roughly uniform sequencing depth across donors was assumed in presence/absence analyses, although this assumption may not hold. The cohort was sequenced for TCR beta chains only, and without alpha or paired-chain data the features that could be detected were limited. Immune exposure information for the cohort was limited to CMV serostatus. The classifier was reported to diagnose cytomegalovirus status with high specificity and sensitivity in both the original cohort and the validation cohort. A later analysis found that TCR association rates varied across HLA loci, with DRB1 alleles showing the most associated TCRs and HLA-C alleles the fewest. The study gave a list of under 200 TCR beta chains associated with cytomegalovirus. Correlated functional status among segregating V segments might be attributable to linkage disequilibrium, but an unknown experimental factor could not be ruled out. According to the authors, the approach could potentially be generalized to other disease states and immunological phenotypes.

In total, just over 650 healthy bone marrow donors made up the cohort. At the time of sampling, every cohort member was nominally healthy, though immune exposures that went unrecorded were likely present. The donor tested CMV seropositive, placing the donor among the 289 seropositive members of the cohort. A peripheral blood sample was provided by each donor, and peripheral blood mononuclear cells were used for TCR beta sequencing. Genomic DNA was extracted from the blood cell samples with the Qiagen DNeasy Blood Extraction Kit. Library preparation employed the immunoSEQ multiplex PCR assay. For the multiplex PCR, a mixture combining 60 forward primers for TCR Vbeta segments and 13 reverse primers for TCR Jbeta segments was used. Amplification of the CDR3 region of rearranged TCR beta genes was performed with a multiplex PCR assay on genomic DNA. On the Illumina HiSeq System, the amplified TCR beta libraries were sequenced as 87-base-pair reads. The published analysis was carried out like this. A later analysis tallied about 77 million unique TCR beta chains across the 650 to 750 repertoires, and 10 million to 11 million of those chains were shared by two or more donors. Raw reads were error-corrected and collapsed into unique sequences by a nearest-neighbor algorithm in which closely related sequences were merged to remove PCR and sequencing errors. Alignment of CDR3 sequences to IMGT reference sequences was used to assign V, D and J gene segments. For a sequence to be retained, at least a six-nucleotide match to both a V gene segment and a J gene segment was required. A rearrangement was called productive if the CDR3 had no stop codons and remained in frame with V and J, and every other rearrangement was called non-productive. CDR3 was defined by IMGT convention, running from the second conserved V-encoded cysteine to the conserved J-encoded phenylalanine. The earlier analysis of roughly 590 of the donors excluded sequences that lacked an unambiguous match to a single V gene segment. In an earlier analysis of a few hundred of the donors, a V segment was called functional when productive rearrangements were above 56.7%, and segregating when the standard deviation between donors exceeded 5%. A statistical classification framework was built for diagnosing cytomegalovirus status from the catalog of TCR beta chain sequences. A later analysis assigned V and J genes by comparing TCR nucleotide sequences with IMGT/GENE-DB human TR gene sequences. A later analysis assigned CDR3 sequences and most-parsimonious VDJ recombination scenarios with the TCRdist pipeline. A later analysis defined each TCR beta chain by its CDR3 amino acid sequence plus V-gene family, and excluded reads lacking a unique V-gene family. As a way to deal with suspected cross-contamination and a sequencing artifact, a later analysis dropped more than 500 nucleotide sequences that were highly shared and had low generation probability. In a later analysis, a clonal expansion index for each public chain was calculated from normalized within-repertoire ranks of inferred template counts. Generation probabilities in a later analysis came from a VDJ recombination model fitted to out-of-frame rearrangements, and those results were checked against IGoR. In a later analysis, TCR-TCR, TCR-HLA and TCR-CMV co-occurrence was scored with hypergeometric tests, and a repertoire-size bias correction was applied to TCR pairs. A later analysis estimated false discovery rates by permuting HLA or CMV assignments 20 times. A later analysis grouped co-occurring TCRs with DBSCAN, adding TCRdist sequence similarity when clustering within HLA-allele-positive subsets. Repertoires with fewer than 30,000 or more than 120,000 public chains were left out of co-occurrence clustering, as were a handful of repertoires with anomalous nucleotide sharing. TCRdb re-hosts the immuneACCESS table, in-frame sequences only. Its copies lack some clones; in the studies checked, an unresolved V gene accounts for under half of them, and the cause for the rest is not known. V and J calls plus clone size are reproduced from that table; the DNA served to infer D and trimming. The sample table lists over 150,000 clones, 75% to 90% of them with a count of one. The ten largest clones capture approximately 6.8% of the sample.

There are 15 amino acids in the CDR3, from cysteine to phenylalanine inclusive. The entry retains the CDR3 DNA only, 45 bases that are in frame from base 1. Relative to germline, V is 6 bases shorter and J is 3 bases shorter, with 17 bases between their ends. The germline V gene (reference sequence) specifies MNHEY as CDR1 and SMNVEV as CDR2. In the case of this clone: What this receptor recognizes is not known. Within one base of it there is no much larger clone, and no base qualities were kept.

The chain is made from TRBV27 and TRBJ1-2; a confident D gene designation cannot be given. Sample: PBMCs. This clonotype was obtained from a man between 25 and 39 years old in good health and CMV-seropositive. CDR3 region: CASSINEPGYYGYTF. The DNA sequence is TGTGCCAGCAGCATCAACGAGCCGGGGTACTATGGCTACACCTTC.